This TCR beta chain was obtained from a study of T cells in Graves' hyperthyroidism and ophthalmopathy. Subjects aged 18 to 65 presented with newly diagnosed hyperthyroidism of less than 2 months' duration. Lactation, pregnancy, other autoimmune disease or uncontrolled infection excluded patients. The table lists this clonotype with many counts. The target antigen is unknown. RNA transcripts gave rise to amplified TCR beta CDR3 regions. RT-PCR in the first round (using the HTBI primer set) targeted the TCR CDR3. TCRdb passed the multiplex PCR reads through MiXCR, listing each CDR3 protein once. The table includes hundreds of thousands of distinct CDR3 sequences, 13% to 15% detected once. Study results and caveats: Ophthalmopathy stood apart from stable hyperthyroidism in a 13 V-J model.

This TCR derives from a young woman with Graves' hyperthyroidism. The sample consisted of blood.

The CDR3 reads CASSYFPGRNAEQYF. Here the CDR3 DNA reads TGTGCCAGCAGTTACTTCCCCGGGCGGAACGCCGAGCAGTACTTC. The chain couples TRBV6-6 to TRBJ2-7; D unresolved. The germline V gene has CDR1 MNHNY and CDR2 SVGAGI (reference sequence). V shed 1 base and J shed 6 bases, with 16 bases lying between them. The CDR3 is 15 amino acids.